The clone carrying this TCR beta chain was observed at least ten times. Its antigen remains unidentified. The entry originates in a study of neurological immune-mediated disorders. Serving as healthy controls were blood bank volunteers based in Maryland, USA. The cDNA was generated through 5'RACE incorporating 10-nucleotide random UMIs. A single record per CDR3 protein comes from TCRdb applying MiXCR to the 5' RACE reads. The data contain about 84,000 distinct CDR3 sequences, around 10% of them seen just once; the ten biggest clones take up roughly 1.8%. Germline V gives CDR1 MDHEN, CDR2 SYDVKM. The CDR3 loop spans 14 amino acids. With 4 bases removed from V and 6 bases from J, the gap between germline ends came to 13 bases. General study findings and limits: The greatest TCR clonal expansion appeared in HTLV-1-associated myelopathy and the smallest, falling below healthy controls, in multiple sclerosis. The absence of shared CDR3 amino acid sequences among expanded clones across subjects suggests private repertoires in all groups.

The sequence derives from a man aged 35-49 years in good health. The chain links TRBV28 to TRBJ1-5; D remains unclear. Specimen: PBMCs. The CDR3 protein is CASSWALASQPQHF. Written as DNA, the CDR3 is TGTGCCAGCAGTTGGGCTCTCGCCTCTCAGCCCCAGCATTTT. Using reference TRBV28 and TRBJ1-5 for the parts outside the CDR3, the full variable domain is DVKVTQSSRYLVKRTGEKVFLECVQDMDHENMFWYRQDPGLGLRLIYFSYDVKMKEKGDIPEGYSVSREKKERFSLILESASTNQTSMYLCASSWALASQPQHFGDGTRLSIL.